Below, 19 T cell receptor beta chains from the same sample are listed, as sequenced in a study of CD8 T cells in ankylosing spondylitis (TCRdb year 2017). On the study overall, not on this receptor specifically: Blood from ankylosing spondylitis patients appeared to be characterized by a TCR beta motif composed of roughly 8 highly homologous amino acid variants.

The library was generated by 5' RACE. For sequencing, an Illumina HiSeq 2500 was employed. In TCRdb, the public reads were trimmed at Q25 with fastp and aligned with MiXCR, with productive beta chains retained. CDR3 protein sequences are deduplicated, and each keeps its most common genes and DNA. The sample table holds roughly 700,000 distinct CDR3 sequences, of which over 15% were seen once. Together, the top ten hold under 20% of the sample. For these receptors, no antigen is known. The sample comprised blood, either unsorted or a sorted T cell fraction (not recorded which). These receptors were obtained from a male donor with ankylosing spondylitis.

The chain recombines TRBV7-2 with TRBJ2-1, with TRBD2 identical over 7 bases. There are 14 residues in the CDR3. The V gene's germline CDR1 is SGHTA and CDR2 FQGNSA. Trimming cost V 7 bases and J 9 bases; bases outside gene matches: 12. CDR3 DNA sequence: TGTGCCAGCACCACGGGCGGGAGCGTACGTGAGCAGTTCTTC. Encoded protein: CASTTGGSVREQFF.

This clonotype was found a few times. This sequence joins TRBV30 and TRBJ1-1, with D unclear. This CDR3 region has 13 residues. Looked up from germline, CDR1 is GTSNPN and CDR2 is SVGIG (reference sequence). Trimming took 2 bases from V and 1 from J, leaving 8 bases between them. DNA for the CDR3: TGTGCCTGGAGTTCACAGACGAACACTGAAGCTTTCTTT. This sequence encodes CAWSSQTNTEAFF. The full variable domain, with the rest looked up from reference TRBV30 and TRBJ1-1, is SQTIHQWPATLVQPVGSPLSLECTVEGTSNPNLYWYRQAAGRGLQLLFYSVGIGQISSEVPQNLSASRPQDRQFILSSKKLLLSDSGFYLCAWSSQTNTEAFFGQGTRLTVV.

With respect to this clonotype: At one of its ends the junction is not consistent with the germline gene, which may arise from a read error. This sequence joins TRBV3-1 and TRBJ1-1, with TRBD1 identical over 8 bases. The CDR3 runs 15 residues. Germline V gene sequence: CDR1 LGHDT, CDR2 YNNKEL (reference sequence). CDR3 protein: CASSQLAGGNTEAFF. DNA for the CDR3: TGTGCCAGCAGCCAATTGGCAGGGGGCAACACTGAAGCTTTTTTT.

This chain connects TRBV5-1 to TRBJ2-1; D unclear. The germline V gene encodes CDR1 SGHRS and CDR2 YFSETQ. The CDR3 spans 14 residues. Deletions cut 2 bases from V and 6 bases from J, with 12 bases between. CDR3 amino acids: CASSFFASGNEQFF. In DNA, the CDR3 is TGCGCCAGCAGCTTTTTTGCTAGTGGCAATGAGCAGTTCTTC.

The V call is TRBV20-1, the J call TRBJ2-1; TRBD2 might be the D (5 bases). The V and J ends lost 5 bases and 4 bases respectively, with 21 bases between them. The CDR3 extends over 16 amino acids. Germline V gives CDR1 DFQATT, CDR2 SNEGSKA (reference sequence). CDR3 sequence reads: CSARTEIGPRYNEQFF. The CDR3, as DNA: TGCAGTGCTCGGACTGAAATAGGCCCCCGGTACAATGAGCAGTTCTTC.

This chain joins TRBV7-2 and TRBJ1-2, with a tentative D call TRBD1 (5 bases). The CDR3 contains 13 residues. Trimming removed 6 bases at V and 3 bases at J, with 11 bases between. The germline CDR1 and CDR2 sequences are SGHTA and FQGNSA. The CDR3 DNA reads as TGTGCCAGCAGGTCCCGGGGCGACTATGGCTACACCTTC. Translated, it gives CASRSRGDYGYTF.

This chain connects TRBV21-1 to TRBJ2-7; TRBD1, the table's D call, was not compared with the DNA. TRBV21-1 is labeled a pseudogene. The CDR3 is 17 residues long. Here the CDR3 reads CASSKDEWGNQVYEQYF. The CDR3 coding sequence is TGTGCCAGCAGCAAAGACGAATGGGGGAATCAAGTCTACGAGCAGTACTTC.

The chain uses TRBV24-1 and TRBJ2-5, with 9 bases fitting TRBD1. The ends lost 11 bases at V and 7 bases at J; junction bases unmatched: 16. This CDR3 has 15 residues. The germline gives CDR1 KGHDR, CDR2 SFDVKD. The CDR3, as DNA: TGTGCCAACGCCAAAGGGACAGGGCCCAGCGGGACCCAGTACTTC. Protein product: CANAKGTGPSGTQYF.

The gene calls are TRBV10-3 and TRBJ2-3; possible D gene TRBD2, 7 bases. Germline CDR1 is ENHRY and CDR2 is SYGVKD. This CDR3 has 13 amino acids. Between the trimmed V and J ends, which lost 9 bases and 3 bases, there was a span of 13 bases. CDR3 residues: CAIGAGATDTQYF. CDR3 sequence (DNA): TGTGCCATAGGGGCGGGGGCGACAGATACGCAGTATTTT.

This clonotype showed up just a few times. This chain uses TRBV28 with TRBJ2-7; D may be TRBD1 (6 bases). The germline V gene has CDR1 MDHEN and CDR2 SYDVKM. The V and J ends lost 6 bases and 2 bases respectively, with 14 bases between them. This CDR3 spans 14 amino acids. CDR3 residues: CASRKTGSTYEQYF. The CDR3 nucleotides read TGTGCCAGCAGAAAGACAGGTTCCACCTACGAGCAGTACTTC.

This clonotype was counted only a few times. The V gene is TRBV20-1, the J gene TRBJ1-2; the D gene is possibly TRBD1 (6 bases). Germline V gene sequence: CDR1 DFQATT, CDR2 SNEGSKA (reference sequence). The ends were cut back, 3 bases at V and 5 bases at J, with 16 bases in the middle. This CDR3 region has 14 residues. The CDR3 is CSASLGGRRYGYTF. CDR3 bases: TGCAGTGCTAGTCTGGGGGGGCGTCGTTATGGCTACACCTTC.

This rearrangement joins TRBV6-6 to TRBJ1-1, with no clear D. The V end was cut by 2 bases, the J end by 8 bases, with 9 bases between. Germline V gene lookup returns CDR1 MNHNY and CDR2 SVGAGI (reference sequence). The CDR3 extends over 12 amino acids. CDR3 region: CASSYERAEAFF. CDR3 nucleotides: TGTGCCAGCAGTTACGAGAGGGCCGAAGCTTTCTTT.

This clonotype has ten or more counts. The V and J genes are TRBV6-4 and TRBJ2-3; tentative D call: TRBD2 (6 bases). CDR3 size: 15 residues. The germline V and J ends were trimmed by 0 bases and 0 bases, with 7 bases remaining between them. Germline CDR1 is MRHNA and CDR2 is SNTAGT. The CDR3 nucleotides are TGTGCCAGCAGTGACTCGGCGGGAAGCACAGATACGCAGTATTTT. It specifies CASSDSAGSTDTQYF.

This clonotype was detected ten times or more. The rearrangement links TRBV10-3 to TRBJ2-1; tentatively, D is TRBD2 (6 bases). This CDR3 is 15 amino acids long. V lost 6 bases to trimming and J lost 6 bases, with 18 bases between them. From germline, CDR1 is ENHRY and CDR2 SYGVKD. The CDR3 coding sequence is TGTGCCATCAGCCCACTAGCTACGGCCGCCAATGAGCAGTTCTTC. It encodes CAISPLATAANEQFF.

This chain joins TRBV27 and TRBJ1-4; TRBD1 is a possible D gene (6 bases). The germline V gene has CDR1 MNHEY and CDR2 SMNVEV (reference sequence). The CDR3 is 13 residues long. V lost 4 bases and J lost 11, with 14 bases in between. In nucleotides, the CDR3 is TGTGCCAGCAGTTGGGACACCGAGGGGAAACTGTTTTTT. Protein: CASSWDTEGKLFF.

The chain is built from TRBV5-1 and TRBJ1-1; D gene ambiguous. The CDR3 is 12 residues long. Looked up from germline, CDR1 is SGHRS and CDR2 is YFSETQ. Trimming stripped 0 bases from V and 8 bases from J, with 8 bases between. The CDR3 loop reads CASSLVGWEAFF. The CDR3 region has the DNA TGCGCCAGCAGCTTGGTAGGGTGGGAAGCTTTCTTT.

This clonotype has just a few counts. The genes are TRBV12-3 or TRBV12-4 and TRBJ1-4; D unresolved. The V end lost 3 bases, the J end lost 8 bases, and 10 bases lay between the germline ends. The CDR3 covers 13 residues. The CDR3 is CASSFGSGEKLFF. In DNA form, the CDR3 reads TGTGCCAGCAGTTTTGGGAGCGGGGAAAAACTGTTTTTT.

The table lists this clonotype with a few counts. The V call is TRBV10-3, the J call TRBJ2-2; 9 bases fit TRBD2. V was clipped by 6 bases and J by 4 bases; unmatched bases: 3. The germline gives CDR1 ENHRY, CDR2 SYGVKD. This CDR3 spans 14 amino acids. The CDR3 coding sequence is TGTGCCATCAGCGGCGGGAGGGCCACCGGGGAGCTGTTTTTT. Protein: CAISGGRATGELFF.

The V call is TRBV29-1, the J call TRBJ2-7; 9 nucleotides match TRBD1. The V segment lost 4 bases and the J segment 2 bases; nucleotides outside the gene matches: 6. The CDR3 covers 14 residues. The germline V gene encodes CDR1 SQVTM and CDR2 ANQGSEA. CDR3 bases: TGCAGCGTTGCCAGGGACAGGGATACCTACGAGCAGTACTTC. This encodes CSVARDRDTYEQYF.